Detailed here is one T cell receptor (beta chain). Primers: 60 Vbeta forward and 13 Jbeta reverse. Assay: immunoSEQ multiplex PCR; the TCRdb copy retains only in-frame clones and omits some. The data show some 150,000 clones, approximately 80% seen once. The data were obtained in a study of cytomegalovirus exposure and HLA in healthy donors. In germline, CDR1 is SEHNR, CDR2 FQNEAQ (reference sequence). This CDR3 has 16 amino acids. With V trimmed by 0 bases and J by 1 base, 4 bases remained unmatched. The chain combines TRBV7-9 with TRBJ1-2, with 8 bases fitting TRBD1. The receptor was derived from a woman between 50 and 59 years old in good health and CMV-seronegative. Specimen: PBMCs. The chain's CDR3 is CASSLAKGQGNYGYTF. The DNA of the CDR3 is TGTGCCAGCAGCTTAGCGAAAGGACAGGGTAACTATGGCTACACCTTC.